Each of the 25 T cell receptor beta chains below was sequenced from the same sample in a study of blood T cell repertoires in COVID-19. TCRdb keeps only in-frame clones here, not all; method: immunoSEQ multiplex PCR. The table shows roughly 160,000 clones, with more than 65% occurring only once. The specimen was PBMCs or T cells enriched from blood (not recorded which). These receptors were taken from a woman in her thirties or forties with acute COVID-19.

The chain recombines TRBV6-5 with TRBJ1-2, with D possibly being TRBD1 (5 bases). This CDR3 region has 13 residues. Trimming shortened V by 8 bases and J by 1 base, and 11 bases separated the two germline ends. Germline CDR1 is MNHEY and CDR2 is SVGAGI. In DNA form, the CDR3 reads TGTGCCAGCCTTGGGGGGTTTAACTATGGCTACACCTTC. This encodes CASLGGFNYGYTF.

The rearrangement uses TRBV28 and TRBJ2-5; TRBD2 might be the D (6 bases). Trimming took 6 bases from V and 4 from J, leaving 15 bases between them. The CDR3 runs 14 residues. The germline V gene has CDR1 MDHEN and CDR2 SYDVKM. CDR3 residues: CASRRTSGLETQYF. The CDR3 DNA sequence: TGTGCCAGCAGGCGCACCTCGGGACTAGAGACCCAGTACTTC.

This clone came up a few times. The chain carries TRBV6-4 and TRBJ2-7, with TRBD2 as a possible D gene (5 bases). V lost 0 bases, J lost 2 bases, and 8 bases lay in between. CDR3 length: 14 residues. Germline CDR1 MRHNA, CDR2 SNTAGT. The CDR3 region has the DNA TGTGCCAGCAGTGACTCGCGGGCCCCCTACGAGCAGTACGTC. This gives the protein CASSDSRAPYEQYV.

The V call is TRBV7-8, the J call TRBJ2-7, with 9 bases fitting TRBD2. After removal of 5 bases from V and 2 bases from J, the junction contained 16 bases not matched to a gene. CDR3 length: 18 amino acids. Germline V CDR1 and CDR2: SGHVS, FQNEAQ. In nucleotides, the CDR3 is TGTGCCAGCAGCCTTTTATTGGCGGGAGGGCCGACAACCTACGAGCAGTACTTC. This gives the protein CASSLLLAGGPTTYEQYF.

This sequence joins TRBV5-4 and TRBJ1-6; TRBD1 agrees at 8 bases. The CDR3 runs to 15 residues. V was clipped by 0 bases and J by 4 bases; unmatched bases: 0. Germline V gives CDR1 SGHNT, CDR2 YYREEE (reference sequence). CDR3 sequence: CASSLDRGYNSPLHF. As DNA, the CDR3 is TGTGCCAGCAGCTTGGACAGGGGGTATAATTCACCCCTCCACTTT.

The chain uses TRBV30 and TRBJ2-3; D uncertain. V gave up 0 bases and J gave up 6 bases, with 10 bases separating them. CDR3 length: 13 amino acids. Germline V CDR1 and CDR2: GTSNPN, SVGIG (reference sequence). CDR3 DNA: TGTGCCTGGAGTGTACACAGTCGGGATACGCAGTATTTT. Its protein is CAWSVHSRDTQYF.

This chain joins TRBV5-1 and TRBJ2-1, with 9 bases aligning to TRBD2. The CDR3 sequence is 15 residues long. V lost 1 base and J lost 8; bases outside the gene matches: 7. Germline V gives CDR1 SGHRS, CDR2 YFSETQ. The CDR3 nucleotides are TGCGCCAGCAGCTTGAAGGCTAGCGGGATCTATGAGCAGTTCTTC. Its protein is CASSLKASGIYEQFF.

This rearrangement joins TRBV9 to TRBJ1-2, with 8 bases that match TRBD1. V was pared by 0 bases and J by 4 bases, with 8 bases of the junction left unmatched. The CDR3 runs to 16 residues. Germline CDR1 and CDR2: SGDLS and YYNGEE. The CDR3 spells CASSVGWGQDSYGYTF. The CDR3 bases are TGTGCCAGCAGCGTAGGTTGGGGACAGGATTCCTATGGCTACACCTTC.

This chain uses TRBV29-1 with TRBJ2-1; perhaps TRBD1 as D (6 bases). This CDR3 has 13 residues. Trimming removed 6 bases at V and 9 bases at J, with 18 bases between. The germline V gene encodes CDR1 SQVTM and CDR2 ANQGSEA. CDR3: CSVDQTGYGEQFF. For the CDR3, the DNA is TGCAGCGTCGACCAAACAGGGTACGGTGAGCAGTTCTTC.

The rearrangement links TRBV6-5 to TRBJ2-2; D not resolved. This CDR3 has 15 amino acids. V gave up 0 bases and J gave up 8 bases, with 13 bases separating them. Germline V lookup: CDR1 MNHEY, CDR2 SVGAGI. The CDR3 DNA is TGTGCCAGCAGTTACTCGATGTATACCAGTGGGGAGCTGTTTTTT. Protein product: CASSYSMYTSGELFF.

The rearrangement uses TRBV5-4 and TRBJ1-2; 11 bases agree with TRBD1. Unmatched junction bases numbered 16, after V lost 5 bases and J lost 4 bases. Germline CDR1 SGHNT, CDR2 YYREEE (reference sequence). The CDR3 has 18 residues. CDR3 nucleotide sequence: TGTGCCAGCAGTTCCGACTTCGGGACAGGGGGTTTTACCTATGGCTACACCTTC. It codes for CASSSDFGTGGFTYGYTF.

The chain has TRBV7-2 and TRBJ2-5; D is unresolved. Germline V gene lookup returns CDR1 SGHTA and CDR2 FQGNSA. V lost 3 bases, J lost 1 base, and 12 bases lay in between. This CDR3 has 15 residues. CDR3 residues: CASSFFASGQETQYF. DNA of the CDR3: TGTGCCAGCAGCTTTTTCGCCTCGGGCCAAGAGACCCAGTACTTC.

The chain combines TRBV28 with TRBJ2-7; D gene unclear. This CDR3 comprises 10 residues. From germline, CDR1 is MDHEN and CDR2 SYDVKM. V dropped 7 bases and J dropped 3 bases, with 4 bases sitting between them. This CDR3 reads CASTNYEQYF. The CDR3 DNA sequence: TGTGCCAGCACCAACTACGAGCAGTACTTC. The entire variable domain, with the rest obtained from reference TRBV28 and TRBJ2-7, is as follows: DVKVTQSSRYLVKRTGEKVFLECVQDMDHENMFWYRQDPGLGLRLIYFSYDVKMKEKGDIPEGYSVSREKKERFSLILESASTNQTSMYLCASTNYEQYFGPGTRLTVT.

The chain links TRBV7-2 to TRBJ2-1, with TRBD2 matching over 10 bases. The CDR3 is 16 residues long. Germline V lookup: CDR1 SGHTA, CDR2 FQGNSA. V lost 1 base to trimming and J lost 10 bases; unmatched junction nucleotides: 10. As DNA, the CDR3 is TGTGCCAGCAGCTTAGAGGTCCTAGCGGGAGTACGAGAGCAGTTCTTC. Protein sequence: CASSLEVLAGVREQFF.

The chain couples TRBV11-2 to TRBJ2-3, with D hard to call. Germline values: CDR1 SGHAT, CDR2 FQNNGV. The V end lost 3 bases, the J end lost 4 bases, and 8 bases lay between the germline ends. The CDR3 has 13 residues. For the CDR3, the DNA is TGTGCCAGCAGCTTTATTAGTGCAGATACGCAGTATTTT. It codes for CASSFISADTQYF.

The chain is built from TRBV11-3 and TRBJ2-1, with 9 bases matching TRBD2. J was trimmed by 6 bases and V by 2 bases; bases with no gene match: 8. The CDR3 sequence is 16 residues long. Germline lookup yields CDR1 SGHNT and CDR2 YENEEA. In nucleotides, the CDR3 is TGTGCCAGCAGCTTAATAGCGGGAGCTCCGGGCAATGAGCAGTTCTTC. Its protein product is CASSLIAGAPGNEQFF.

V usage is TRBV27 and J usage is TRBJ2-4; 8 bases align to TRBD1. This CDR3 region has 15 residues. CDR1 MNHEY and CDR2 SMNVEV come from the germline V gene (reference sequence). J gave up 5 bases and V 6 bases, and 9 bases lay outside the gene matches. The CDR3 DNA reads as TGTGCCAGCAGCCCGGACAGGGAGAGCCAAAACATTCAGTACTTC. It codes for CASSPDRESQNIQYF.

The chain recombines TRBV19 with TRBJ1-1, with 8 bases identical to TRBD1. After removal of 7 bases from V and 5 bases from J, the junction contained 21 bases not matched to a gene. Germline CDR1 and CDR2: LNHDA and SQIVND (reference sequence). The CDR3 has 18 amino acids. The CDR3 protein is CASMPSPRTGQRITEAFF. The CDR3 DNA reads TGTGCCAGTATGCCTTCGCCGCGGACAGGGCAAAGAATTACTGAAGCTTTCTTT. The full variable domain, with the rest looked up from reference TRBV19 and TRBJ1-1, is DGGITQSPKYLFRKEGQNVTLSCEQNLNHDAMYWYRQDPGQGLRLIYYSQIVNDFQKGDIAEGYSVSREKKESFPLTVTSAQKNPTAFYLCASMPSPRTGQRITEAFFGQGTRLTVV.

The CDR3 is CASRPTANQETQYF. As DNA, the CDR3 is TGTGCCAGTAGACCGACAGCCAACCAAGAGACCCAGTACTTC. The chain uses TRBV19 and TRBJ2-5; perhaps TRBD1 as D (5 bases). The CDR3 consists of 14 residues. The germline V gene encodes CDR1 LNHDA and CDR2 SQIVND (reference sequence). V lost 6 bases and J 0 bases, leaving 11 bases between the germline ends.

The gene calls are TRBV7-9 and TRBJ1-2; a weak D match, TRBD1 (6 bases). Germline V gene sequence: CDR1 SEHNR, CDR2 FQNEAQ (reference sequence). The CDR3 loop spans 14 amino acids. Trimming pared 0 bases from V and 1 base from J, leaving 6 bases between. CDR3 residues: CASSLAGGNYGYTF. The CDR3 DNA follows: TGTGCCAGCAGCTTAGCAGGGGGTAACTATGGCTACACCTTC.

This clone was counted a single time. CDR3 nucleotide sequence: TGTGCCAGTAGAGACGGGGAGACCCAGTACTTC. Translation gives CASRDGETQYF. This chain joins TRBV19 and TRBJ2-5; D unresolved. V lost 6 bases to trimming and J lost 5 bases, with 7 bases between them. The CDR3 length is 11 residues. CDR1 and CDR2 from the germline V gene are LNHDA and SQIVND (reference sequence).

This clone was detected once. The V call is TRBV5-1, the J call TRBJ2-2; D unresolved. Germline V gene data show CDR1 as SGHRS and CDR2 as YFSETQ. The V and J ends lost 0 bases and 0 bases respectively, with 9 bases between them. The CDR3 covers 16 residues. CDR3 DNA sequence: TGCGCCAGCAGCTTGGGTCTGCAGGCGAACACCGGGGAGCTGTTTTTT. Protein product: CASSLGLQANTGELFF. Using reference TRBV5-1 and TRBJ2-2 for the parts outside the CDR3, the full variable domain is KAGVTQTPRYLIKTRGQQVTLSCSPISGHRSVSWYQQTPGQGLQFLFEYFSETQRNKGNFPGRFSGRQFSNSRSEMNVSTLELGDSALYLCASSLGLQANTGELFFGEGSRLTVL.

This chain connects TRBV3-1 (or the pseudogene TRBV3-2) to TRBJ1-2; TRBD1 matches at 7 bases. J gave up 3 bases and V 2 bases, and 6 bases lay outside the gene matches. CDR1 is LGHDT and CDR2 is YNNKEL in the germline V gene (reference sequence). The CDR3 has 15 residues. The CDR3 is CASSQYRGRDYGYTF. The CDR3 coding sequence is TGTGCCAGCAGCCAATACAGGGGTCGGGACTATGGCTACACCTTC.

As regards this clone: Germline and junction disagree at one end, which may indicate a read error. The gene calls are TRBV24-1 and TRBJ2-3, with 16 bases fitting TRBD2. The germline V gene encodes CDR1 KGHDR and CDR2 SFDVKD. This CDR3 is 14 amino acids long. CDR3 bases: TGTGCCACCAGTGATCCAGGGACTAGCGGGAGGGCCGTGTTT. It translates to CATSDPGTSGRAVF.

The V gene is TRBV11-2, the J gene TRBJ2-1; TRBD2 might be the D (5 bases). The CDR3 extends over 16 amino acids. The V and J ends lost 0 bases and 2 bases respectively, with 11 bases between them. Germline V lookup: CDR1 SGHAT, CDR2 FQNNGV. The CDR3 loop reads CASSLDVGEPYNEQFF. CDR3 bases: TGTGCCAGCAGCTTAGATGTCGGGGAGCCCTACAATGAGCAGTTCTTC.